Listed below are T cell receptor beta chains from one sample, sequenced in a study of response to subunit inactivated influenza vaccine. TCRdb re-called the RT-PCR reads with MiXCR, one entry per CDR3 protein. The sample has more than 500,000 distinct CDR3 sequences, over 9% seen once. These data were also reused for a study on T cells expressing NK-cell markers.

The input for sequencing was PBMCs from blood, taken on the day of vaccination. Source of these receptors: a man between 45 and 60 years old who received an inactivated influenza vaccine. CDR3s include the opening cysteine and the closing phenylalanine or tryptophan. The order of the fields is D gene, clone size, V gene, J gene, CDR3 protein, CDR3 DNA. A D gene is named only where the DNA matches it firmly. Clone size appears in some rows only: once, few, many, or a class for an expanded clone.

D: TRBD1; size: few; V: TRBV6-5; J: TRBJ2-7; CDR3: CASSHSSLWDSPYEQYF; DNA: TGTGCCAGCAGCCACTCATCCCTCTGGGACAGCCCCTACGAGCAGTACTTC
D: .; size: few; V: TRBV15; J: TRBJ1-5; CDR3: CATSNNRVNNQPQHF; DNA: TGTGCCACCAGCAATAACAGGGTCAACAATCAGCCCCAGCATTTT
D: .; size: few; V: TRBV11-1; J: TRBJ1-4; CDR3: CASSTIPSAGATNEKLFF; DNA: TGTGCCAGCAGCACCATACCATCGGCGGGGGCAACTAATGAAAAACTGTTTTTT
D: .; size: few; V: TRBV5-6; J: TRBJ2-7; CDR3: CASSHRQLGSYEQYF; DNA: TGTGCCAGCAGCCATAGACAGTTGGGCTCCTACGAGCAGTACTTC
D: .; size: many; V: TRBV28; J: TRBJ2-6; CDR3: CASSFISGANVLTF; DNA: TGTGCCAGCAGTTTCATCTCTGGGGCCAACGTCCTGACTTTC
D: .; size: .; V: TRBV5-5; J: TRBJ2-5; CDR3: CASSYLTNQETQYF; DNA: TGTGCCAGCAGCTACCTGACTAACCAAGAGACCCAGTACTTC
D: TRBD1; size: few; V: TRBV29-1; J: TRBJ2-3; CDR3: CSVVGTGGAESTDTQYF; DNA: TGCAGCGTTGTCGGGACAGGGGGCGCGGAAAGCACAGATACGCAGTATTTT
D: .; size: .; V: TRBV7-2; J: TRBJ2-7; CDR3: CASSLVVGREQYF; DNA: TGTGCCAGCAGCTTAGTGGTGGGCCGGGAGCAGTACTTC
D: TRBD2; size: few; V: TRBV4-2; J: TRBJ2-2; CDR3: CASSQVGTSGPNTGELFF; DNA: TGTGCCAGCAGCCAAGTCGGGACTAGCGGCCCTAACACCGGGGAGCTGTTTTTT
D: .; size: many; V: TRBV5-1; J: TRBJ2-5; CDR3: CASSLGPKETQYF; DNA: TGCGCCAGCAGCTTGGGGCCCAAAGAGACCCAGTACTTC
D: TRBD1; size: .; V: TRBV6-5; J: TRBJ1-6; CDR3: CASSYPGTGAPSPLHF; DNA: TGTGCCAGCAGTTACCCAGGGACAGGGGCTCCTTCACCCCTCCACTTT
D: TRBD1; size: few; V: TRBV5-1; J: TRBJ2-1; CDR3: CASTRGDRDYNEQFF; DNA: TGCGCCAGCACCCGAGGGGACAGGGACTACAATGAGCAGTTCTTC
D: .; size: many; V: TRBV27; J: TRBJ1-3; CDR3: CASSLLGGNTIYF; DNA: TGTGCCAGCAGTTTACTTGGTGGAAACACCATATATTTT
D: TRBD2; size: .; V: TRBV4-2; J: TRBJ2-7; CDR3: CASSQDIQAGAYEQYF; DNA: TGTGCCAGCAGCCAAGATATACAAGCGGGGGCCTACGAGCAGTACTTC
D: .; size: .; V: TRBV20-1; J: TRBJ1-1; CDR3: CSARPILGGGAGYTEAFF; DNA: TGCAGTGCTAGACCTATTCTAGGGGGGGGCGCGGGGTACACTGAAGCTTTCTTT
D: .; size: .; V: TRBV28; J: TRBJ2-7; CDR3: CASSSYGSYYEQYF; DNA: TGTGCCAGCAGTTCGTACGGCTCCTACTACGAGCAGTACTTC
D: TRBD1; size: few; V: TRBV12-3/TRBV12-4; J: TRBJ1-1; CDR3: CASKLGTANTEAFF; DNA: TGTGCCAGCAAGTTGGGGACAGCTAACACTGAAGCTTTCTTT
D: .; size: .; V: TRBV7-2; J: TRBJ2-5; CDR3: CASSRSAETQYF; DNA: TGTGCCAGCAGCCGGTCGGCCGAGACCCAGTACTTC
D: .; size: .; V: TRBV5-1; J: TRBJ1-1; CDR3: CASSPGDLGTEAFF; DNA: TGCGCCAGCAGCCCGGGGGACTTGGGCACTGAAGCTTTCTTT
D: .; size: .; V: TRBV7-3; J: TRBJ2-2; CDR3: CASGSGAELFF; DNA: TGTGCCAGCGGGAGTGGGGCCGAGCTGTTTTTT
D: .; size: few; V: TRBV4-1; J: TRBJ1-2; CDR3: CASSQDQGDGYTF; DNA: TGCGCCAGCAGCCAAGATCAAGGGGATGGCTACACCTTC
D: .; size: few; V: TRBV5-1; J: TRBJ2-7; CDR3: CASSTRRGAHSYEQYF; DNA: TGCGCCAGCAGCACCCGCCGGGGGGCCCACTCCTACGAGCAGTACTTC
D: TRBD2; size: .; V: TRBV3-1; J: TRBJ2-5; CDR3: CASSFWSGEKETQYF; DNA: TGTGCCAGCAGCTTCTGGAGCGGGGAAAAAGAGACCCAGTACTTC
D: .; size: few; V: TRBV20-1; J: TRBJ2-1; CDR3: CSARGELTGHLYNEQFF; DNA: TGCAGTGCTAGAGGGGAACTAACGGGACACCTCTACAATGAGCAGTTCTTC
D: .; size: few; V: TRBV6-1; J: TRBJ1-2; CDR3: CASKLGTANYGYTF; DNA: TGTGCCAGCAAGCTAGGTACAGCTAACTATGGCTACACCTTC
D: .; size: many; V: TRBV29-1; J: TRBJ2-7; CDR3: CSGETGVSGEQYF; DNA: TGCAGCGGGGAGACAGGTGTCTCTGGAGAGCAGTACTTC
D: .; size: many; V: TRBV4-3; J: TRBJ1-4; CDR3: CASSQGSRGLEANEKLFF; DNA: TGCGCCAGCAGCCAAGGATCCCGGGGTTTGGAGGCTAATGAAAAACTGTTTTTT
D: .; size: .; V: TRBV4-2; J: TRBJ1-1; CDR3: CASSQDASLTAEAFF; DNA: TGTGCCAGCAGCCAAGACGCGAGCCTAACGGCTGAAGCTTTCTTT
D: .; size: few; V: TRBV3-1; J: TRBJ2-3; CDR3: CASSQANAQYF; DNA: TGTGCCAGCAGCCAGGCTAATGCGCAGTATTTT
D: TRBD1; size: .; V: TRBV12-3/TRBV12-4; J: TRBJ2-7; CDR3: CASSLAIGTGGDEQYF; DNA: TGTGCCAGCAGTTTAGCTATAGGGACAGGGGGGGACGAGCAGTACTTC
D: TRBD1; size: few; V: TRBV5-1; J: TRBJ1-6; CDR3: CASSLAADRGNSPLHF; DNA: TGCGCCAGCAGCTTGGCCGCCGACAGGGGAAATTCACCCCTCCACTTT
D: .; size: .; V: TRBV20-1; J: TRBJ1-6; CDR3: CSARIQGSSPLHF; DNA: TGCAGTGCTAGGATCCAGGGAAGTTCACCCCTCCACTTT
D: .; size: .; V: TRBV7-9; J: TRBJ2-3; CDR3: CASSLAGILDTQYF; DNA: TGTGCCAGCAGCTTAGCGGGGATATTGGATACGCAGTATTTT
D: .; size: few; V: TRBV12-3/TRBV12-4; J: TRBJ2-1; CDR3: CASSFFGVQQFF; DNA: TGTGCCAGCAGTTTTTTTGGGGTTCAGCAGTTCTTC
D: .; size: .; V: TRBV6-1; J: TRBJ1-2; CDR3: CASSQLGGAFYGYTF; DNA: TGTGCCAGCAGTCAACTTGGGGGCGCCTTTTATGGCTACACCTTC
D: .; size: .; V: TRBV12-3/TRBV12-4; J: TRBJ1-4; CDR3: CASSLRENEKLFF; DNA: TGTGCCAGCAGTTTACGGGAAAATGAAAAACTGTTTTTT
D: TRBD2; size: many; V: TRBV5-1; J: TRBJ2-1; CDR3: CASRGTNLNEQFF; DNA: TGCGCCAGCCGAGGGACTAATTTGAATGAGCAGTTCTTC
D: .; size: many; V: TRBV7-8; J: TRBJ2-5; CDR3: CASSLDRVFQETQYF; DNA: TGTGCCAGCAGCTTAGACAGGGTTTTCCAAGAGACCCAGTACTTC
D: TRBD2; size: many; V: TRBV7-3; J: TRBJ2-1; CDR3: CASILSGSSPKPYNEQFF; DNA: TGTGCCAGCATCCTTAGCGGGAGTAGCCCCAAGCCCTACAATGAGCAGTTCTTC
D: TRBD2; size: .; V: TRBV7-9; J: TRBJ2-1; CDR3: CASSRLAGRNEQFF; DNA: TGTGCCAGCAGTCGACTAGCGGGGCGCAATGAGCAGTTCTTC
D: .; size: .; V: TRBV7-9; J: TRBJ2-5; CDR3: CASSTGSETQYF; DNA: TGTGCCAGCAGCACAGGGTCCGAGACCCAGTACTTC
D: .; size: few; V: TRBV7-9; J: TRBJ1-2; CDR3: CASSQETGTPVYGYTF; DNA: TGTGCCAGCAGCCAGGAAACCGGGACACCAGTCTATGGCTACACCTTC
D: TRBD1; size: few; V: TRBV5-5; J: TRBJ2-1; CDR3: CASITAEAGGF; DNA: TGTGCCAGCATCACTGCTGAGGCAGGGGGCTTC
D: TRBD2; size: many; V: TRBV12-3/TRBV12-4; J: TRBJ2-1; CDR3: CASRREGHNEQFF; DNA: TGTGCCAGCCGACGGGAGGGCCACAATGAGCAGTTCTTC
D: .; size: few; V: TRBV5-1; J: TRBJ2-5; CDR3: CASSGGLGETQYF; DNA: TGCGCCAGCAGCGGGGGGCTGGGAGAGACCCAGTACTTC
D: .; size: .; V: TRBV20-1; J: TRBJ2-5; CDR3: CSAGGPRETQYF; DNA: TGCAGTGCTGGCGGGCCGCGGGAGACCCAGTACTTC
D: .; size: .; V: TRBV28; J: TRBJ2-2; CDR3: CASSPPSLRGTGELFF; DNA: TGTGCCAGCAGCCCCCCAAGCCTCCGGGGCACCGGGGAGCTGTTTTTT
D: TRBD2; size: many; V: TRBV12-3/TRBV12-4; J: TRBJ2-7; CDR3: CASRSGGGGHEQYF; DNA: TGTGCCAGCAGATCCGGCGGGGGGGGACACGAGCAGTACTTC
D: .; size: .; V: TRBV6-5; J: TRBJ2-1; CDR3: CASSTRISEQFF; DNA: TGTGCCAGCAGTACCCGGATTAGCGAGCAGTTCTTC
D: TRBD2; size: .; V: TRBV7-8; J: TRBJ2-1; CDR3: CASSLARLTSGKQFF; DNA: TGTGCCAGCAGCTTAGCGCGTCTGACTAGCGGAAAGCAGTTCTTC
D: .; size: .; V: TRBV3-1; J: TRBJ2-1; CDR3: CASSQFSAGVLGHNEQFF; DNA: TGTGCCAGCAGCCAATTCTCCGCTGGAGTATTAGGGCACAATGAGCAGTTCTTC
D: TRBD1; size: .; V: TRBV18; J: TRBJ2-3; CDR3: CASSPVQGETDTQYF; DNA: TGTGCCAGCTCACCAGTCCAGGGGGAAACAGATACGCAGTATTTT
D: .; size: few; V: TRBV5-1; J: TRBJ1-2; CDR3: CASSLGAPGPYGYTF; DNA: TGCGCCAGCAGCTTGGGCGCGCCAGGACCCTATGGCTACACCTTC
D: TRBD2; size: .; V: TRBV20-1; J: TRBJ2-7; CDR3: CSARDRSGGFYEQYF; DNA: TGCAGTGCTAGAGACAGAAGCGGGGGATTCTACGAGCAGTACTTC
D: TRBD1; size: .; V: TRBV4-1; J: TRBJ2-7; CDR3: CASSQELYGTEYEQYF; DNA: TGCGCCAGCAGCCAAGAGCTCTACGGGACAGAATACGAGCAGTACTTC
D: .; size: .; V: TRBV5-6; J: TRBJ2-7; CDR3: CASSLPHEQYF; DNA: TGTGCCAGCAGCTTGCCTCACGAGCAGTACTTC
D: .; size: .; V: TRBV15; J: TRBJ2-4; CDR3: CATSRDPQGIQYF; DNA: TGTGCCACCAGCCGCGACCCGCAAGGCATTCAGTACTTC
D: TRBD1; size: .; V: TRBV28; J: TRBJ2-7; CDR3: CASSLTGGTTYEQYF; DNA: TGTGCCAGCAGTTTGACAGGGGGTACAACCTACGAGCAGTACTTC
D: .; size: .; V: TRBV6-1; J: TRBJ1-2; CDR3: CASRTGTQYGYTF; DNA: TGTGCCAGCAGGACCGGGACACAGTATGGCTACACCTTC
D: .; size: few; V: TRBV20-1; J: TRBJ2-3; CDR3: CSALLRQLTDTQYF; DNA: TGCAGTGCCCTCCTTCGGCAGCTCACAGATACGCAGTATTTT